This is a list of T cell receptor beta chains from one sample in a study of cytomegalovirus exposure and HLA in healthy donors. The assay was immunoSEQ multiplex PCR, and TCRdb's table has in-frame clones only and misses some. Among about 150,000 clones, 80% to 90% were seen once, and the ten largest hold about a fifth. The sample was PBMCs. The receptors were sampled from a man younger than 35 in good health and CMV-seropositive. Both conserved end residues are part of each CDR3. D genes are given only for firm matches. For some rows the clone size is stated as once, few or many, or as a class when expanded; others skip it.

TGTGCCACCAGCTCGGAGTTTCAAAACTATGGCTACACCTTC	CATSSEFQNYGYTF	NA	TRBV7-9	TRBJ1-2	NA
TGTGCCTGGGTTAGCGGGGCCAGCACAGATACGCAGTATTTT	CAWVSGASTDTQYF	TRBD2	TRBV30	TRBJ2-3	NA
TGTGCCAGCACCGGCGGCCCGTCGAGCTCCTACGAGCAGTACTTC	CASTGGPSSSYEQYF	NA	TRBV6-6	TRBJ2-7	NA
TGTGCCAGCAGTGCCCAGCGGAACTCCTACAATGAGCAGTTCTTC	CASSAQRNSYNEQFF	NA	TRBV6-1	TRBJ2-1	NA
TGTGCCAGCAGCGTACTAGCGGGAGTTACAGATACGCAGTATTTT	CASSVLAGVTDTQYF	TRBD2	TRBV7-3	TRBJ2-3	NA
TGTGCCAGCAACCAGGGGGCGGGGAGGGGTGAAAAACTGTTTTTT	CASNQGAGRGEKLFF	TRBD1	TRBV11-2	TRBJ1-4	NA
TGTGCCAGCAGCTTCCGTGGGAGGTCCCCGCCAGATACGCAGTATTTT	CASSFRGRSPPDTQYF	NA	TRBV7-2	TRBJ2-3	NA
TGTGCCAGCAGCTTAGCCGGACAGGGAAACTACGAGCAGTACTTC	CASSLAGQGNYEQYF	TRBD1	TRBV11-2	TRBJ2-7	NA
TGTGCCAGTAGTATACGGACAGGGTTAGGCACTGAAGCTTTCTTT	CASSIRTGLGTEAFF	TRBD1	TRBV19	TRBJ1-1	NA
TGTGCCAGCAGCCCGGGGGCAGGGGGCGGAGGTTCTGGGGCCAACGTCCTGACTTTC	CASSPGAGGGGSGANVLTF	TRBD1	TRBV5-4	TRBJ2-6	NA
TGTGCCTGGTCAGCGGCTAGCGGGAGAAGGTACAATGAGCAGTTCTTC	CAWSAASGRRYNEQFF	TRBD2	TRBV30	TRBJ2-1	NA
TGTGCCAGCAGCCCTGGGTGGGGGCCACCCTACGAGCAGTACTTC	CASSPGWGPPYEQYF	NA	TRBV7-3	TRBJ2-7	NA
TGTGCCAGTACCTCTTTCTATGGCTACACCTTC	CASTSFYGYTF	NA	TRBV19	TRBJ1-2	NA
TGTGCCTGGAGTGTGGAGGGGTGGACTGAAGCTTTCTTT	CAWSVEGWTEAFF	NA	TRBV30	TRBJ1-1	NA
TGTGCCAGCAGCTTAGGGGCCCTGGGGACCCAGTACTTC	CASSLGALGTQYF	NA	TRBV11-2	TRBJ2-5	NA
TGTGCCAGCTCACCACCGCGGAGCGGATACTACAATGAGCAGTTCTTC	CASSPPRSGYYNEQFF	NA	TRBV18	TRBJ2-1	NA
TGTGCCAGCAGCCACGAGGGGACAGGGTACTATGGCTACACCTTC	CASSHEGTGYYGYTF	TRBD1	TRBV11-2	TRBJ1-2	few
TGCGCCAGCAGCTTGGGCGAAGGGGCGGAGACCCAGTACTTC	CASSLGEGAETQYF	NA	TRBV5-1	TRBJ2-5	NA
TGCGCCAGCAGCCAAGGAGCGGGGAGAGGCATTCAGTACTTC	CASSQGAGRGIQYF	TRBD2	TRBV4-3	TRBJ2-4	NA